Shown below are 16 T cell receptor beta chains from a single sample sequenced in a study of T cell responses to AZD1222 COVID-19 vaccine. Sequencing used immunoSEQ multiplex PCR; TCRdb keeps in-frame clones, though not all of them. There are about 120,000 clones in the sample; around 82% occur only once, and approximately 10% lies in the top ten. Sample: peripheral blood, taken on day 0 of AZD1222 vaccination. These receptors originate from an adult in good health.

In this sample, this clone turned up once. This chain uses TRBV6-5 with TRBJ2-4; D ambiguous. The germline gives CDR1 MNHEY, CDR2 SVGAGI. The CDR3 loop spans 16 amino acids. Trimming removed 2 bases at V and 0 bases at J, with 11 bases between. In DNA, the CDR3 is TGTGCCAGCAGTTACGGGCAGACGATAGCCAAAAACATTCAGTACTTC. Its protein product is CASSYGQTIAKNIQYF.

The chain has TRBV7-2 and TRBJ1-1, with D tentatively TRBD1 (5 bases). Between the trimmed V and J ends, which lost 6 bases and 9 bases, there was a span of 26 bases. The germline V gene has CDR1 SGHTA and CDR2 FQGNSA. The CDR3 is 16 amino acids. CDR3 in amino acids: CASSFSQVTGAGQAFF. DNA of the CDR3: TGTGCCAGCAGTTTTTCCCAAGTAACAGGAGCGGGTCAAGCTTTCTTT.

CDR3 sequence (DNA): TGTGCCAGCTCACGTGGACAGGGCAGGTTAAATGAGCAGTTCTTC. This codes for CASSRGQGRLNEQFF. The V and J genes are TRBV18 and TRBJ2-1, with 8 bases identical to TRBD1. Per the germline V gene, CDR1 is KGHSH and CDR2 is LQKENI. The ends lost 4 bases at V and 7 bases at J; junction bases unmatched: 9. The CDR3 contains 15 residues.

This clone was detected once. This chain joins TRBV28 and TRBJ1-2, with no clear D. Germline CDR1 is MDHEN and CDR2 is SYDVKM. Trimming stripped 6 bases from V and 8 bases from J, with 16 bases between. The CDR3 consists of 13 residues. This CDR3 reads CASSNPRRLGYTF. In nucleotides, the CDR3 is TGTGCCAGCAGCAACCCTAGGAGGCTGGGCTACACCTTC.

The rearrangement uses TRBV12-1 and TRBJ2-3; the tabulated D call, TRBD2, remains unverified against the DNA. TRBV12-1 is listed as a pseudogene. This CDR3 is 17 amino acids long. CDR3 in amino acids: CASSPSATPQSTDTQYF. The CDR3 nucleotides read TGTGCCAGCAGCCCTAGCGCAACCCCCCAAAGCACAGATACGCAGTATTTT.

The chain is built from TRBV4-1 and TRBJ2-5; D may be TRBD1 (5 bases). The length of the CDR3 is 13 residues. Germline CDR1 and CDR2: MGHRA and YSYEKL. The V and J ends lost 4 bases and 4 bases respectively, with 10 bases between them. CDR3 sequence reads: CASSLIRGETQYF. The DNA for the CDR3 is TGCGCCAGCAGCCTAATTAGGGGAGAGACCCAGTACTTC.

This clone was recorded only once. V usage is TRBV19 and J usage is TRBJ1-2; D ambiguous. V was clipped by 3 bases and J by 6 bases, with 14 bases between them. Germline V gene lookup returns CDR1 LNHDA and CDR2 SQIVND (reference sequence). This CDR3 has 14 residues. DNA of the CDR3: TGTGCCAGTAGTATGGACCCAGGTACGAATGGCTACACCTTC. This sequence encodes CASSMDPGTNGYTF.

This clone appeared a few times. The chain uses TRBV5-4 and TRBJ2-1, with 9 nucleotides matching TRBD2. Germline V gene lookup returns CDR1 SGHNT and CDR2 YYREEE (reference sequence). Unmatched junction bases numbered 2, after V lost 2 bases and J lost 2 bases. The CDR3 is made up of 15 amino acids. CDR3 nucleotide sequence: TGTGCCAGCAGCTTCGGCGGGGGGGCCTACAATGAGCAGTTCTTC. It specifies CASSFGGGAYNEQFF.

With regard to this clone: The junction does not match germline at one end; this may be a read error. The chain couples TRBV28 to TRBJ1-2; D is possibly TRBD1 (6 bases). Germline CDR1 reads MDHEN; CDR2 reads SYDVKM. The CDR3 extends over 11 amino acids. CDR3 bases: TGTGCCAGCAGTTTATCGTTGAACAGGGCCTTC. As protein: CASSLSLNRAF.

This clone was seen ten or more times. Other DNA sequences in this specimen translate into the identical CDR3. This sequence joins TRBV19 and TRBJ1-5; D not resolved. V lost 9 bases and J lost 0, with 12 bases in between. Per the germline V gene, CDR1 is LNHDA and CDR2 is SQIVND (reference sequence). This CDR3 is built from 14 residues. Written as DNA, the CDR3 is TGTGCCAGCGCACGGGAGGATAGCAATCAGCCCCAGCATTTT. Translating it yields CASAREDSNQPQHF. Full variable domain (missing parts from reference TRBV19 and TRBJ1-5): DGGITQSPKYLFRKEGQNVTLSCEQNLNHDAMYWYRQDPGQGLRLIYYSQIVNDFQKGDIAEGYSVSREKKESFPLTVTSAQKNPTAFYLCASAREDSNQPQHFGDGTRLSIL.

The V gene is TRBV11-2, the J gene TRBJ2-1; 7 nucleotides agree with TRBD2. The V gene's germline CDR1 is SGHAT and CDR2 FQNNGV. The CDR3 contains 14 residues. The V gene end was trimmed by 6 bases and the J gene end by 10 bases; junction bases not matched to a gene: 12. CDR3 residues: CASRKPGGITEQFF. The CDR3 DNA is TGTGCCAGCAGGAAACCGGGGGGTATTACCGAGCAGTTCTTC.

The genes are TRBV5-4 and TRBJ1-2, with no clear D. The CDR3 consists of 12 residues. V was shortened by 0 bases and J by 8 bases, with 8 bases between the two germline ends. Germline V gene lookup returns CDR1 SGHNT and CDR2 YYREEE (reference sequence). CDR3 nucleotides: TGTGCCAGCAGCTTGGCATGGGAGGGCTACACCTTC. It specifies CASSLAWEGYTF.

The V call is TRBV25-1, the J call TRBJ2-2, with unresolved D. There are 12 residues in the CDR3. V was cut by 5 bases and J by 4 bases, with 5 bases left in between. Germline assignment: CDR1 MGHDK and CDR2 SYGVNS. The CDR3 DNA sequence: TGTGCCAGCAGTAGGAGCACCGGGGAGCTGTTTTTT. Translating it yields CASSRSTGELFF.

V usage is TRBV11-3 and J usage is TRBJ2-5, with D hard to call. Germline CDR1 reads SGHNT; CDR2 reads YENEEA. The CDR3 has 13 amino acids. V lost 3 bases and J lost 0, with 5 bases in between. In DNA form, the CDR3 reads TGTGCCAGCAGCTTCGTCTACCAAGAGACCCAGTACTTC. It yields the protein CASSFVYQETQYF. The entire variable domain, with the rest obtained from reference TRBV11-3 and TRBJ2-5, is as follows: EAGVVQSPRYKIIEKKQPVAFWCNPISGHNTLYWYLQNLGQGPELLIRYENEEAVDDSQLPKDRFSAERLKGVDSTLKIQPAELGDSAVYLCASSFVYQETQYFGPGTRLLVL.

The genes are TRBV7-6 and TRBJ2-7; 9 bases match TRBD1. V shed 5 bases and J 4 bases; nucleotides not matched to a gene: 9. CDR3 length equals 15 residues. Germline V gene data show CDR1 as SGHVS and CDR2 as FNYEAQ. CDR3 in amino acids: CASSVTGGAGYEQYF. The CDR3 coding sequence is TGTGCCAGCAGCGTTACAGGGGGCGCAGGATACGAGCAGTACTTC.

The genes are TRBV6-5 and TRBJ2-7; 11 bases are a match to TRBD2. The V and J ends lost 4 bases and 3 bases, in that order; junction bases with no gene match: 5. The V gene's germline CDR1 is MNHEY and CDR2 SVGAGI. The CDR3 is made up of 15 amino acids. The CDR3 nucleotides are TGTGCCAGCAGTTTCACCGGGACTAGCGGCTACGAGCAGTACTTC. It is translated as CASSFTGTSGYEQYF.